This entry is about one T cell receptor beta chain. Its antigen is undetermined. This entry comes from a study of T cells in localized non-small cell lung cancer. Findings and caveats of the study: The study detected a median roughly 56 of the top 100 tumor clones in adjacent lung.

With 1 base removed from V and 2 bases from J, the gap between germline ends came to 17 bases. CDR3 size: 17 residues. Germline lookup yields CDR1 SGDLS and CDR2 YYNGEE. TCRdb's table, derived via immunoSEQ multiplex PCR, lists solely in-frame clones and lacks some. The sample has about 64,000 clones; 81% are singletons. Sequences were derived from PBMCs, sampled before any cancer treatment. This chain uses TRBV9 with TRBJ2-3; D might be TRBD1 or TRBD2, each matching 5 bases. The TCR was taken from a man between 40 and 75 years old with stage II lung adenocarcinoma. CDR3 protein: CASSVLASGAYTDTQYF. Here the CDR3 DNA reads TGTGCCAGCAGCGTACTTGCATCCGGGGCTTACACAGATACGCAGTATTTT.